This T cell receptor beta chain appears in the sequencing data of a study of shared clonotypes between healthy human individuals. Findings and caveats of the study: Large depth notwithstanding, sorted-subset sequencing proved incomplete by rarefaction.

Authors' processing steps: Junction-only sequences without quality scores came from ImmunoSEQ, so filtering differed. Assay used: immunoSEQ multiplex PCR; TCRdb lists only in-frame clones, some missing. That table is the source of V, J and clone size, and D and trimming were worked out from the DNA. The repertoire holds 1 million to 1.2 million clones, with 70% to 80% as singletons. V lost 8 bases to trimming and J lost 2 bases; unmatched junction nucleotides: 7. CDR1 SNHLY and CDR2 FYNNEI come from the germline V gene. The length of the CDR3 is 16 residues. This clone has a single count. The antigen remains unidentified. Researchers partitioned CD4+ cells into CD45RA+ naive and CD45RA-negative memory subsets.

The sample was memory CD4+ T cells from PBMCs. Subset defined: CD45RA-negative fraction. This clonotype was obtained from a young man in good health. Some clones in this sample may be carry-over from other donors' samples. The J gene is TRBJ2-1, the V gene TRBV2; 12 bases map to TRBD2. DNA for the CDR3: TGTGCCAGCGGGCTAGCGGGAGGGCCAACCTACAATGAGCAGTTCTTC. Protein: CASGLAGGPTYNEQFF.